This T cell receptor beta chain was identified in a study of regulatory T cells in long-lasting Graves disease. Study-level results: Newly diagnosed Graves' patients had higher TCR diversity than persistent ones. Persistent disease favored TRBV28, TRBJ1-2 and TRBJ2-5.

This clonotype was observed a few times. The antigen is not known. Time point here: newly diagnosed GD, antithyroid drugs for less than 3 months. PBMCs were the source of the RNA used for TCR sequencing. TCR beta libraries were built with iRepertoire HTBI primers and Arm-PCR of CDR3 regions. TCRdb recomputed calls from the multiplex PCR reads with MiXCR, one row per CDR3 protein. This table holds about 540,000 distinct CDR3 sequences, approximately 13% found once. CDR1 is SGHRS and CDR2 is YFSETQ in the germline V gene. The V end was cut by 2 bases, the J end by 4 bases, with 16 bases between. The CDR3 runs 16 residues. The sample also formed part of further work on T cells in Graves' hyperthyroidism and ophthalmopathy. This second study notes: The HTBI primer set was used in a first-round RT-PCR of the TCR CDR3.

The chain recombines TRBV5-1 with TRBJ2-1, with a weak D call TRBD2 (5 bases). The receptor's source is a man aged 25-45 years with Graves disease. Material: peripheral blood mononuclear cells (PBMCs), obtained at new diagnosis, from a patient treated with antithyroid drugs. The DNA of the CDR3 is TGCGCCAGCAGCTTCCCCCGGGAAAAGCCTTACAATGAGCAGTTCTTC. Protein: CASSFPREKPYNEQFF.